These 21 T cell receptor beta chains were all obtained from the same sample, sequenced in a study of blood T cell repertoires in COVID-19. The table came from immunoSEQ multiplex PCR; TCRdb's copy has only in-frame clones and leaves some out. This sample has over 200,000 clones, with about 90% found just once. The sample was PBMCs or T cells enriched from blood (not recorded which). These receptors were taken from a human donor in a cohort exposed to, infected with or recovered from COVID-19 (not recorded which). The donor label of this sample is uncertain.

The chain joins TRBV15 to TRBJ2-1; 9 bases align to TRBD1. V was clipped by 1 base and J by 3 bases; unmatched bases: 7. CDR1 is LNHNV and CDR2 is YYDKDF in the germline V gene (reference sequence). The CDR3 has 17 residues. The CDR3 DNA follows: TGTGCCACCAGCAGAGGAACAGGGGGCAAAAACTACAATGAGCAGTTCTTC. Translated, it gives CATSRGTGGKNYNEQFF.

The J gene is TRBJ2-7, the V gene TRBV9; TRBD2 matches 7 bases. Losses at the gene ends were 3 bases for V and 2 bases for J; bases not matched to a gene: 5. Germline CDR1 reads SGDLS; CDR2 reads YYNGEE. The CDR3 extends over 14 amino acids. This chain's CDR3 is CASSAGGIAYEQYF. The CDR3, as DNA: TGTGCCAGCAGCGCCGGGGGGATAGCCTACGAGCAGTACTTC.

The chain is built from TRBV9 and TRBJ1-2; D not resolved. CDR3 size: 15 residues. Germline CDR1 SGDLS, CDR2 YYNGEE. V shed 0 bases and J shed 6 bases, with 15 bases lying between them. The CDR3 region has the DNA TGTGCCAGCAGCGTAGAGGCAGGCGTAATTCATGGCTACACCTTC. Translation: CASSVEAGVIHGYTF.

The V and J genes are TRBV10-3 and TRBJ1-5; D remains unclear. There are 12 residues in the CDR3. The V gene's germline CDR1 is ENHRY and CDR2 SYGVKD. V was cut by 8 bases and J by 8 bases, with 13 bases left in between. CDR3 sequence reads: CAIADGGEPQHF. The CDR3 DNA is TGTGCCATCGCGGACGGAGGCGAGCCCCAGCATTTT.

The chain joins TRBV4-1 to TRBJ2-5; tentative D call: TRBD2 (5 bases). Looked up from germline, CDR1 is MGHRA and CDR2 is YSYEKL. This CDR3 contains 16 residues. Trimming left V 0 bases short and J 5 bases short, with 16 bases between. Here the CDR3 reads CASSQDLASWAETQYF. In nucleotides, the CDR3 is TGCGCCAGCAGCCAAGATCTGGCTAGCTGGGCGGAGACCCAGTACTTC.

V and J are TRBV10-1 and TRBJ2-5; 9 bases are shared with TRBD2. CDR1 WNHNN and CDR2 SYGVQD come from the germline V gene (reference sequence). The CDR3 covers 16 residues. Germline trimming cut 3 bases from V and 2 bases from J; bases unmatched to any gene: 7. CDR3 in DNA: TGCGCCAGCAGTGATATAGCGGGGGAGCCTCAAGAGACCCAGTACTTC. This encodes CASSDIAGEPQETQYF.

This clone was picked up a small number of times. The chain recombines TRBV7-2 with TRBJ1-1; tentatively, D is TRBD1 (6 bases). The CDR3 is 10 amino acids. Germline CDR1 reads SGHTA; CDR2 reads FQGNSA. V lost 5 bases and J 12 bases, leaving 10 bases between the germline ends. CDR3 nucleotide sequence: TGTGCCAGCAGCCTACAGGGTACTTTCTTT. This encodes CASSLQGTFF.

This clone appeared once. This chain joins TRBV28 and TRBJ1-6; 7 bases align to TRBD1. This CDR3 has 18 residues. Losses at the gene ends were 3 bases for V and 9 bases for J; bases not matched to a gene: 17. CDR1 is MDHEN and CDR2 is SYDVKM in the germline V gene. CDR3 DNA sequence: TGTGCCAGCAGTTTCGACAGGGCGTTCGCGAAGGGTAGTTCACCCCTCCACTTT. Amino acids: CASSFDRAFAKGSSPLHF. Together with reference TRBV28 and TRBJ1-6, the CDR3 gives the full variable domain: DVKVTQSSRYLVKRTGEKVFLECVQDMDHENMFWYRQDPGLGLRLIYFSYDVKMKEKGDIPEGYSVSREKKERFSLILESASTNQTSMYLCASSFDRAFAKGSSPLHFGNGTRLTVT.

The chain uses TRBV30 and TRBJ1-6; a possible D gene is TRBD1 (5 bases). The CDR3 runs to 15 residues. Trimming pared 3 bases from V and 4 bases from J, leaving 13 bases between. Germline lookup yields CDR1 GTSNPN and CDR2 SVGIG (reference sequence). The CDR3 sequence: CAWRAGGHYNSPLHF. The CDR3 DNA sequence: TGTGCCTGGAGGGCAGGCGGACATTATAATTCACCCCTCCACTTT.

This CDR3 reads CASKGDSMSYEKLFF. As DNA, the CDR3 is TGTGCCAGCAAAGGGGACAGCATGTCGTATGAAAAACTGTTTTTT. This chain connects TRBV7-9 to TRBJ1-4; 7 nucleotides agree with TRBD1. After removal of 7 bases from V and 6 bases from J, the junction contained 11 bases not matched to a gene. Germline loops: CDR1 SEHNR, CDR2 FQNEAQ (reference sequence). CDR3 length: 15 amino acids.

The rearrangement uses TRBV10-3 and TRBJ1-1; tentative D call: TRBD1 (5 bases). Looked up from germline, CDR1 is ENHRY and CDR2 is SYGVKD. V gave up 4 bases and J gave up 7 bases, with 7 bases separating them. The CDR3 consists of 11 residues. CDR3 loop: CAISADSEAFF. CDR3 coding DNA: TGTGCCATCAGTGCCGACAGTGAAGCTTTCTTT.

The chain links TRBV5-4 to TRBJ2-3, with a tentative D call TRBD2 (5 bases). There are 15 residues in the CDR3. The germline V and J ends were trimmed by 5 bases and 4 bases, with 17 bases remaining between them. Germline CDR1 and CDR2: SGHNT and YYREEE (reference sequence). CDR3 sequence reads: CASRDGIEAPDTQYF. The CDR3 DNA follows: TGTGCCAGCAGGGACGGGATCGAGGCCCCAGATACGCAGTATTTT.

The V call is TRBV9, the J call TRBJ2-5, with D possibly matching TRBD1 (5 bases). Deletions cut 0 bases from V and 1 base from J, with 7 bases between. The CDR3 covers 14 residues. Germline V gives CDR1 SGDLS, CDR2 YYNGEE. The DNA of the CDR3 is TGTGCCAGCAGCGTAGGACAGTTCCAAGAGACCCAGTACTTC. Its protein is CASSVGQFQETQYF. The variable domain in full, completed from reference TRBV9 and TRBJ2-5, reads DSGVTQTPKHLITATGQRVTLRCSPRSGDLSVYWYQQSLDQGLQFLIQYYNGEERAKGNILERFSAQQFPDLHSELNLSSLELGDSALYFCASSVGQFQETQYFGPGTRLLVL.

The genes are TRBV27 and TRBJ1-2; 7 bases map to TRBD1. CDR3 length equals 14 residues. J was trimmed by 2 bases and V by 8 bases; bases with no gene match: 8. CDR1 and CDR2 from the germline V gene are MNHEY and SMNVEV (reference sequence). The CDR3 sequence: CASRKDRENYGYTF. CDR3 in DNA: TGTGCCAGCCGTAAAGACAGGGAAAACTATGGCTACACCTTC.

This chain links TRBV12-5 with TRBJ2-7; 8 nucleotides line up with TRBD2. The CDR3 is 13 amino acids. CDR1 and CDR2 (germline): LGHNT, FRNRAP. The ends lost 5 bases at V and 4 bases at J; junction bases unmatched: 4. The CDR3 loop is CASGAGGSYEQYF. The CDR3 bases are TGTGCTAGTGGTGCGGGAGGAAGTTACGAGCAGTACTTC.

V gene TRBV5-4 combines with J gene TRBJ2-2, with D hard to call. The CDR3 sequence is 17 residues long. Trimming stripped 3 bases from V and 2 bases from J, with 17 bases between. Germline values: CDR1 SGHNT, CDR2 YYREEE (reference sequence). The CDR3 nucleotides are TGTGCCAGCAGCTATATCGTGATGAGCGTCAACACCGGGGAGCTGTTTTTT. Translation: CASSYIVMSVNTGELFF. The whole variable domain, remainder taken from reference TRBV5-4 and TRBJ2-2, is ETGVTQSPTHLIKTRGQQVTLRCSSQSGHNTVSWYQQALGQGPQFIFQYYREEENGRGNFPPRFSGLQFPNYSSELNVNALELDDSALYLCASSYIVMSVNTGELFFGEGSRLTVL.

The rearrangement joins TRBV4-2 to TRBJ2-3, with TRBD1 matching over 9 bases. Germline lookup yields CDR1 LGHNA and CDR2 YNFKEQ. This CDR3 is 16 amino acids long. V lost 5 bases to trimming and J lost 3 bases; unmatched junction nucleotides: 9. The CDR3: CASSVQGASVTDTQYF. In DNA, the CDR3 is TGTGCCAGCAGCGTACAGGGGGCTAGTGTGACAGATACGCAGTATTTT.

This chain's CDR3 is CASRTPGQGETQYF. Here the CDR3 DNA reads TGTGCCAGCAGGACTCCGGGACAGGGGGAGACCCAGTACTTC. The chain uses TRBV28 and TRBJ2-5; 10 bases are shared with TRBD1. Trimming took 6 bases from V and 5 from J; bases not matched to a gene: 6. The CDR3 extends over 14 amino acids. The germline V gene encodes CDR1 MDHEN and CDR2 SYDVKM.

Comments on this clone: Distinct nucleotide sequences in the sample also encode this CDR3. J is TRBJ1-4 and V is TRBV5-1, with no clear D. This CDR3 is 13 amino acids long. The V gene lost 0 bases and the J gene lost 6 bases, with 6 bases spanning the gap. Germline loops: CDR1 SGHRS, CDR2 YFSETQ. The CDR3 region is CASSLGLHEKLFF. CDR3 in DNA: TGCGCCAGCAGCTTGGGGCTGCATGAAAAACTGTTTTTT.

This chain connects TRBV3-1 (or the pseudogene TRBV3-2) to TRBJ2-5, with 14 nucleotides matching TRBD2. Germline V gene data show CDR1 as LGHDT and CDR2 as YNNKEL (reference sequence). The CDR3 has 15 residues. The junction had 4 bases not matched to a gene; V was cut back by 6 bases and J by 4 bases. CDR3 DNA sequence: TGTGCCAGCAGTCCCGGACTAGCGGGGGGAGAGACCCAGTACTTC. Protein: CASSPGLAGGETQYF.

The rearrangement uses TRBV3-1 (or the pseudogene TRBV3-2) and TRBJ1-1; D call uncertain. CDR1 and CDR2 (germline): LGHDT, YNNKEL (reference sequence). The V end was cut by 6 bases, the J end by 8 bases, with 16 bases between. CDR3 length: 13 residues. CDR3 protein: CASRLGRTEEAFF. The CDR3 DNA reads TGTGCCAGCAGACTAGGACGGACCGAAGAAGCTTTCTTT.